The next 30 T cell receptor beta chains were all read from a single sample in a study of identical twins. TCRdb ran MiXCR on the 5' RACE reads and lists one entry per CDR3 protein. The sample contains 450,000 to 650,000 distinct CDR3 sequences, nearly 10% of which appear only once. The same sample was also studied in work on yellow fever vaccine responses in identical twins.

Material: PBMCs. The receptors here all came from a woman aged 18 to 35 in good health.

This clonotype was counted ten times or more. The chain recombines TRBV5-1 with TRBJ1-1; 8 bases fit TRBD1. The CDR3 runs to 13 residues. Germline V gene data show CDR1 as SGHRS and CDR2 as YFSETQ. J lost 4 bases, V lost 4 bases, and 3 bases had no gene match. The DNA for the CDR3 is TGCGCCAGCAGCCCCAGGGGGCCCACTGAAGCTTTCTTT. Its protein product is CASSPRGPTEAFF.

This clonotype was counted at least ten times. This chain uses TRBV7-9 with TRBJ1-5, with unresolved D. Trimming stripped 1 base from V and 6 bases from J, with 7 bases between. Per the germline V gene, CDR1 is SEHNR and CDR2 is FQNEAQ (reference sequence). This CDR3 has 13 residues. CDR3 residues: CASSLESSQPQHF. For the CDR3, the DNA is TGTGCCAGCAGCTTAGAGTCGAGTCAGCCCCAGCATTTT.

The V gene is TRBV6-2 or TRBV6-3, the J gene TRBJ1-5, with TRBD1 identical over 10 bases. The CDR3 has 15 amino acids. V lost 4 bases to trimming and J lost 6 bases; unmatched junction nucleotides: 6. The V gene's germline CDR1 is MNHEY and CDR2 SVGEGT. The CDR3 region is CASSSTGGWIQPQHF. The CDR3 coding sequence is TGTGCCAGCAGTTCGACAGGGGGCTGGATTCAGCCCCAGCATTTT.

This clonotype has at least ten counts. The CDR3 region has the DNA TGTGCCAGCAGAAGTATCTCAGGGCAGGCCCACTATGGCTACACCTTC. Its protein is CASRSISGQAHYGYTF. The rearrangement joins TRBV12-3 or TRBV12-4 to TRBJ1-2; the D gene is possibly TRBD1 (5 bases). V was trimmed by 6 bases and J by 3 bases, leaving 20 bases between them. The CDR3 consists of 16 residues.

This clonotype was found a few times. The gene calls are TRBV20-1 and TRBJ2-1; 8 bases align to TRBD2. The CDR3 totals 16 residues. The V segment lost 0 bases and the J segment 0 bases; nucleotides outside the gene matches: 4. CDR1 DFQATT and CDR2 SNEGSKA come from the germline V gene (reference sequence). The CDR3 DNA follows: TGCAGTGCTAGAGACGCCGGGAGGGACTCCTACAATGAGCAGTTCTTC. As protein: CSARDAGRDSYNEQFF.

The chain uses TRBV29-1 and TRBJ2-4, with 9 bases matching TRBD2. The CDR3 is made up of 15 amino acids. The germline CDR1 and CDR2 sequences are SQVTM and ANQGSEA. The V segment lost 4 bases and the J segment 8 bases; nucleotides outside the gene matches: 12. The CDR3 loop reads CSVVGREGRSDIQYF. CDR3 DNA: TGCAGCGTTGTAGGGCGGGAGGGCCGATCGGACATTCAGTACTTC.

This clonotype appeared a few times. This rearrangement joins TRBV6-1 to TRBJ1-5; D uncertain. CDR1 MNHNS and CDR2 SASEGT come from the germline V gene. V shed 8 bases and J shed 0 bases, with 11 bases lying between them. The CDR3 has 14 amino acids. CDR3 sequence: CASSRYDSNQPQHF. For the CDR3, the DNA is TGTGCCAGCTCCCGGTACGATAGCAATCAGCCCCAGCATTTT.

This chain links TRBV7-9 with TRBJ1-3, with unresolved D. V lost 10 bases and J lost 4, with 11 bases in between. This CDR3 has 12 amino acids. The germline CDR1 and CDR2 sequences are SEHNR and FQNEAQ (reference sequence). The CDR3 here is CATGPGGNTIYF. In nucleotides, the CDR3 is TGTGCCACCGGCCCGGGAGGAAACACCATATATTTT.

The rearrangement links TRBV7-2 to TRBJ2-1; 7 bases map to TRBD1. Germline CDR1 SGHTA, CDR2 FQGNSA. The CDR3 extends over 15 amino acids. J lost 4 bases, V lost 4 bases, and 7 bases had no gene match. The CDR3 DNA reads as TGTGCCAGCAGCTCCGACAGGGCCCCTTACAATGAGCAGTTCTTC. Protein sequence: CASSSDRAPYNEQFF. Supplemented by reference TRBV7-2 and TRBJ2-1, the full variable domain reads GAGVSQSPSNKVTEKGKDVELRCDPISGHTALYWYRQSLGQGLEFLIYFQGNSAPDKSGLPSDRFSAERTGGSVSTLTIQRTQQEDSAVYLCASSSDRAPYNEQFFGPGTRLTVL.

This clonotype has just a few counts. The chain combines TRBV7-9 with TRBJ1-5, with D unresolved. This CDR3 is built from 14 residues. Germline V gene sequence: CDR1 SEHNR, CDR2 FQNEAQ (reference sequence). The germline V and J ends were trimmed by 1 base and 3 bases, with 7 bases remaining between them. CDR3: CASSLEGANQPQHF. In DNA, the CDR3 is TGTGCCAGCAGCTTAGAGGGTGCCAATCAGCCCCAGCATTTT. The full variable domain, completed using reference TRBV7-9 and TRBJ1-5, is DTGVSQNPRHKITKRGQNVTFRCDPISEHNRLYWYRQTLGQGPEFLTYFQNEAQLEKSRLLSDRFSAERPKGSFSTLEIQRTEQGDSAMYLCASSLEGANQPQHFGDGTRLSIL.

V and J are TRBV7-2 and TRBJ2-7, with D tentatively TRBD1 (5 bases). The CDR3 extends over 15 amino acids. V lost 3 bases, J lost 3 bases, and 15 bases lay in between. CDR1 SGHTA and CDR2 FQGNSA come from the germline V gene. CDR3 in DNA: TGTGCCAGCAGCTTCCTTTCGACAGTCCGCTACGAGCAGTACTTC. Protein: CASSFLSTVRYEQYF.

This chain uses TRBV7-1 with TRBJ2-3; 12 nucleotides align to TRBD2. TRBV7-1 is an ORF, and what it does is uncertain. Trimming at V came to 2 bases and at J to 4 bases, leaving 22 bases not matched to a gene. The length of the CDR3 is 22 residues. This CDR3 is CASSSNSLTGLAGPNVPDTQYF. CDR3 nucleotide sequence: TGTGCCAGCAGCTCAAACTCCTTGACAGGACTAGCGGGGCCAAACGTCCCAGATACGCAGTATTTT.

This clonotype was counted only a few times. This chain connects TRBV27 to TRBJ2-7; 8 bases are a match to TRBD1. Per germline, CDR1 MNHEY and CDR2 SMNVEV (reference sequence). The V segment lost 5 bases and the J segment 7 bases; nucleotides outside the gene matches: 10. There are 14 residues in the CDR3. DNA of the CDR3: TGTGCCAGCAGTGCCCCCCGACGGACAGGGGAGCAGTACTTC. Protein sequence: CASSAPRRTGEQYF.

The chain employs TRBV5-3 and TRBJ2-1; 9 positions match TRBD2. TRBV5-3 is labeled an ORF, and its function is uncertain. The V and J ends lost 0 bases and 0 bases, in that order; junction bases with no gene match: 10. This CDR3 spans 19 amino acids. CDR3 sequence (DNA): TGTGCCAGAAGCTTGGCGTGTAGCGGGGGCCCTAACTCCTACAATGAGCAGTTCTTC. The encoded protein is CARSLACSGGPNSYNEQFF.

The sample holds a few counts of this clonotype. The chain recombines TRBV20-1 with TRBJ2-3, with D perhaps given as TRBD1 or TRBD2 (5 bases each). Germline-derived CDR1 and CDR2 are DFQATT and SNEGSKA (reference sequence). The CDR3 is made up of 17 amino acids. V shed 3 bases and J shed 8 bases, with 27 bases lying between them. DNA for the CDR3: TGCAGTGCTAGTTCCCTACGGGACCTCGCCGAGAGTGGTACGCAGTATTTT. This sequence encodes CSASSLRDLAESGTQYF.

As concerns this clonotype: A much bigger clone sits one base away, suggesting this may be a read error. V usage is TRBV5-1 and J usage is TRBJ2-7, with D possibly matching TRBD1 (6 bases). The V gene's germline CDR1 is SGHRS and CDR2 YFSETQ. This CDR3 region has 14 residues. The V end was cut by 2 bases, the J end by 3 bases, with 12 bases between. CDR3 in amino acids: CASSLNGQSYEQYF. In DNA form, the CDR3 reads TGCGCCAGCAGCTTAAATGGACAGAGCTACGAGCAGTACTTC.

Many counts were recorded for this clonotype. This chain uses TRBV19 with TRBJ1-2, with 7 bases identical to TRBD1. The CDR3 runs 13 residues. Germline V CDR1 and CDR2: LNHDA, SQIVND (reference sequence). V lost 3 bases, J lost 4 bases, and 2 bases stayed unmatched. The CDR3: CASSIAGGYGYTF. CDR3 in DNA: TGTGCCAGTAGTATTGCAGGGGGCTATGGCTACACCTTC.

The table lists this clonotype with many counts. The chain is built from TRBV20-1 and TRBJ2-1, with 8 bases matching TRBD2. In germline, CDR1 is DFQATT, CDR2 SNEGSKA (reference sequence). The CDR3 sequence is 15 residues long. With V trimmed by 0 bases and J by 4 bases, 5 bases remained unmatched. The CDR3 is CSARDPGLGYNEQFF. The CDR3 nucleotides are TGCAGTGCTAGAGACCCGGGACTAGGGTACAATGAGCAGTTCTTC.

The chain uses TRBV25-1 and TRBJ1-2, with 7 bases fitting TRBD1. The CDR3 loop spans 12 amino acids. Germline CDR1 and CDR2: MGHDK and SYGVNS. After removal of 4 bases from V and 13 bases from J, the junction contained 9 bases not matched to a gene. CDR3 sequence reads: CASSARQGFFTF. As DNA, the CDR3 is TGTGCCAGCAGTGCCCGACAGGGATTCTTCACCTTC.

This clonotype was seen repeatedly, ten times or more. V gene TRBV5-1 combines with J gene TRBJ2-2; D not resolved. This CDR3 comprises 13 residues. V was trimmed by 2 bases and J by 4 bases, leaving 6 bases between them. Germline lookup yields CDR1 SGHRS and CDR2 YFSETQ. The CDR3 protein is CASSFSVTGELFF. CDR3 nucleotide sequence: TGCGCCAGCAGCTTTTCGGTCACCGGGGAGCTGTTTTTT.

This clonotype was seen repeatedly, ten times or more. The chain uses TRBV27 and TRBJ2-3; 9 bases match TRBD1. Per the germline V gene, CDR1 is MNHEY and CDR2 is SMNVEV (reference sequence). This CDR3 has 16 residues. The junction had 4 bases not matched to a gene; V was cut back by 0 bases and J by 3 bases. In DNA, the CDR3 is TGTGCCAGCAGTTTATCTGCGGACAGGGGAACAGATACGCAGTATTTT. Translated, it gives CASSLSADRGTDTQYF.

This chain uses TRBV28 with TRBJ2-1; 7 nucleotides match TRBD2. This CDR3 has 15 amino acids. Trimming removed 2 bases from V and 8 bases from J; junction bases left unmatched: 9. Germline CDR1 MDHEN, CDR2 SYDVKM. DNA of the CDR3: TGTGCCAGCAGTTTAACCGGACTAGTGCGGGATGAGCAGTTCTTC. This sequence encodes CASSLTGLVRDEQFF.

At least ten counts were recorded for this clonotype. The chain couples TRBV7-9 to TRBJ2-3; tentative D call: TRBD2 (5 bases). The CDR3 extends over 15 amino acids. With 7 bases removed from V and 1 base from J, the gap between germline ends came to 15 bases. Germline assignment: CDR1 SEHNR and CDR2 FQNEAQ (reference sequence). DNA of the CDR3: TGTGCCAGCATGGATTACGGGATGGGCACAGATACGCAGTATTTT. Protein sequence: CASMDYGMGTDTQYF. The full variable domain, with the rest looked up from reference TRBV7-9 and TRBJ2-3, is DTGVSQNPRHKITKRGQNVTFRCDPISEHNRLYWYRQTLGQGPEFLTYFQNEAQLEKSRLLSDRFSAERPKGSFSTLEIQRTEQGDSAMYLCASMDYGMGTDTQYFGPGTRLTVL.

This clonotype was recorded a few times. This chain links TRBV19 with TRBJ2-1; TRBD2 aligns across 10 bases. Germline values: CDR1 LNHDA, CDR2 SQIVND (reference sequence). V dropped 6 bases and J dropped 1; count of bases not matched to a gene: 3. This CDR3 comprises 15 residues. The CDR3 spells CASRTSGPSYNEQFF. CDR3 bases: TGTGCCAGTAGGACTAGCGGGCCTTCCTACAATGAGCAGTTCTTC.

The table lists this clonotype with many counts. The V call is TRBV5-1, the J call TRBJ2-5; D may be TRBD2 (5 bases). Germline loops: CDR1 SGHRS, CDR2 YFSETQ. The CDR3 spans 16 residues. Deletions cut 0 bases from V and 5 bases from J, with 17 bases between. For the CDR3, the DNA is TGCGCCAGCAGCTTGGGACCCTCGAGGGTTTCGGAGACCCAGTACTTC. Encoded protein: CASSLGPSRVSETQYF.

The gene calls are TRBV29-1 and TRBJ2-5; D is unclear. V was pared by 3 bases and J by 4 bases, with 9 bases between. The CDR3 loop spans 12 amino acids. The germline gives CDR1 SQVTM, CDR2 ANQGSEA. In nucleotides, the CDR3 is TGCAGCGTTGATGGGGTGGGAGAGACCCAGTACTTC. It codes for CSVDGVGETQYF.

At least ten counts were recorded for this clonotype. The rearrangement uses TRBV7-2 and TRBJ2-7; TRBD2 aligns across 11 bases. Germline assignment: CDR1 SGHTA and CDR2 FQGNSA. The CDR3 loop spans 15 amino acids. The J segment lost 1 base and the V segment lost 4 bases, leaving 3 bases of the junction unmatched. CDR3 region: CASSYRLAGSYEQYF. The CDR3 DNA reads TGTGCCAGCAGCTACCGACTAGCGGGGTCCTACGAGCAGTACTTC.

This clonotype was detected a few times. This rearrangement joins TRBV12-3 or TRBV12-4 to TRBJ2-5; 7 bases align to TRBD2. Losses at the gene ends were 3 bases for V and 4 bases for J; bases not matched to a gene: 5. The CDR3 sequence is 14 residues long. The CDR3 loop is CASSFPGGLETQYF. CDR3 in DNA: TGTGCCAGCAGTTTTCCCGGGGGGTTAGAGACCCAGTACTTC.

The chain carries TRBV15 and TRBJ1-1, with D tentatively TRBD1 (5 bases). CDR3 length equals 17 residues. The germline CDR1 and CDR2 sequences are LNHNV and YYDKDF (reference sequence). Between the trimmed V and J ends, which lost 0 bases and 3 bases, there was a span of 17 bases. In DNA form, the CDR3 reads TGTGCCACCAGCAGAGATAACATGGGGTTGGGGGACACTGAAGCTTTCTTT. Its translation is CATSRDNMGLGDTEAFF.

The chain couples TRBV6-1 to TRBJ2-3; the match to TRBD2 covers 8 bases. Trimming at V came to 1 base and at J to 2 bases, leaving 5 bases not matched to a gene. Germline V gene data show CDR1 as MNHNS and CDR2 as SASEGT. This CDR3 is 16 amino acids long. As DNA, the CDR3 is TGTGCCAGCAGTGAAGGGCGAGCGGGGGACACAGATACGCAGTATTTT. As protein: CASSEGRAGDTDTQYF.